This is a list of T cell receptor beta chains from one sample in a study of blood T cells in healthy people across ages. TCRdb analysed the 5' RACE reads with MiXCR anew, one entry per CDR3 protein. The profile shows some 760,000 distinct CDR3 sequences, 20% to 25% of them singletons. These sequences were also reported in another study, on T cells of mothers and their children.

The sequenced material came from blood. These receptors came from a boy aged 5-17 years in good health. CDR3s include the opening cysteine and the closing phenylalanine or tryptophan. A D gene is named only where the DNA matches it firmly. Expanded clones get a size class; other rows say once, few or many, or leave the size out.

size: .
D: .
V: TRBV6-5
J: TRBJ2-2
DNA: TGTGCCAGCAGTTACTCGACTTTCGGGGAGCTGTTTTTT
CDR3: CASSYSTFGELFF

size: many
D: .
V: TRBV21-1
J: TRBJ1-2
DNA: TGTGCCAGCAGCAAAGTAGGCGCCTGTCCCAGAGGCTACACCTTC
CDR3: CASSKVGACPRGYTF

size: .
D: .
V: TRBV12-3/TRBV12-4
J: TRBJ1-1
DNA: TGTGCCAGCAGGATCTCCCGGGCCGCGGGCCGAGCTTTCTTT
CDR3: CASRISRAAGRAFF

size: few
D: TRBD2
V: TRBV29-1
J: TRBJ2-7
DNA: TGCAGCGTTGAAGATCCAGCGGGGAGAGCCTACGAGCAGTACTTC
CDR3: CSVEDPAGRAYEQYF

size: few
D: .
V: TRBV7-2
J: TRBJ1-1
DNA: TGTGCCAGCAGCGCCTGGGGCAGCATGAACACTGAAGCTTTCTTT
CDR3: CASSAWGSMNTEAFF

size: .
D: TRBD1
V: TRBV11-2
J: TRBJ2-4
DNA: TGTGCCAGCAGCTTGAGACAGGGGGCGGGTGACCCATTAGCCAAAAACATTCAGTACTTC
CDR3: CASSLRQGAGDPLAKNIQYF

size: .
D: .
V: TRBV10-3
J: TRBJ1-1
DNA: TGTGCCATCACCAGACCGGCGGGTACCACTGAAGCTTTCTTT
CDR3: CAITRPAGTTEAFF

size: .
D: TRBD1
V: TRBV6-6
J: TRBJ1-6
DNA: TGTGCCAGCAGCCTCGGACAGGCCCCAGAGACCCTCCACTTT
CDR3: CASSLGQAPETLHF

size: few
D: TRBD1
V: TRBV2
J: TRBJ2-4
DNA: TGTGCCAGCAGTGAAGCCGAGGGGGCAACCAAAAACATTCAGTACTTC
CDR3: CASSEAEGATKNIQYF

size: few
D: TRBD1
V: TRBV29-1
J: TRBJ2-7
DNA: TGCAGCGTAAGGCTCCGGGACAGGGACCACGAGCAGTACTTC
CDR3: CSVRLRDRDHEQYF

size: .
D: .
V: TRBV28
J: TRBJ2-7
DNA: TGTGCCAGCAGTTTATCTTCAGGGTGGCTCTCCTACGAGCAGTACTTC
CDR3: CASSLSSGWLSYEQYF

size: few
D: .
V: TRBV4-1
J: TRBJ1-6
DNA: TGCGCCAGCAGCCACATCTCAGGGAGCTCCTATAATTCACCCCTCCACTTT
CDR3: CASSHISGSSYNSPLHF

size: .
D: TRBD1
V: TRBV27
J: TRBJ1-6
DNA: TGTGCCAGCAGTTTAGAGGTCCCGGGACAGGATTCACCCCTCCACTTT
CDR3: CASSLEVPGQDSPLHF

size: few
D: TRBD2
V: TRBV3-1
J: TRBJ2-2
DNA: TGTGCCAGCAGCTACCGACTAGCGGGAGGCACCGGGGAGCTGTTTTTT
CDR3: CASSYRLAGGTGELFF

size: few
D: .
V: TRBV13
J: TRBJ2-7
DNA: TGTGCCAGCAGCTCAACCTTGGCGGGACAGTCAAGCTACGAGCAGTACTTC
CDR3: CASSSTLAGQSSYEQYF

size: .
D: .
V: TRBV12-3/TRBV12-4
J: TRBJ2-5
DNA: TGTGCCAGCAGTCCGTACCAAACGGGCCAAGAGACCCAGTACTTC
CDR3: CASSPYQTGQETQYF

size: few
D: TRBD1
V: TRBV7-2
J: TRBJ2-1
DNA: TGTGCCAGCAGCTTAGCCTCAGGGACAGGGTTACTGAATGAGCAGTTCTTC
CDR3: CASSLASGTGLLNEQFF

size: .
D: TRBD2
V: TRBV11-2
J: TRBJ2-2
DNA: TGTGCCAGCAGCTTAGGAGGGACTAGCTCTCTCTCCGGGGAGCTGTTTTTT
CDR3: CASSLGGTSSLSGELFF

size: many
D: TRBD2
V: TRBV7-2
J: TRBJ2-7
DNA: TGTGCCAGCAGCTTAGTTAGCGGGGTAGGGTCCTACGAGCAGTACTTC
CDR3: CASSLVSGVGSYEQYF

size: few
D: .
V: TRBV7-9
J: TRBJ1-2
DNA: TGTGCCAGCAGCTTAGACGGTACTAACTATGGCTACACCTTC
CDR3: CASSLDGTNYGYTF

size: .
D: TRBD1
V: TRBV20-1
J: TRBJ1-5
DNA: TGCAGTGCTAAACAGGGGACGAGTCAGCCCCAGCATTTT
CDR3: CSAKQGTSQPQHF

size: .
D: TRBD1
V: TRBV20-1
J: TRBJ2-7
DNA: TGCAGTGCTGAGGGACAGGGGGCGGAGGAGCAGTACTTC
CDR3: CSAEGQGAEEQYF

size: few
D: TRBD1
V: TRBV7-9
J: TRBJ2-1
DNA: TGTGCCAGCTTGGGGGACAGGGGCCCCCCGCCCTACAATGAGCAGTTCTTC
CDR3: CASLGDRGPPPYNEQFF

size: .
D: .
V: TRBV4-1
J: TRBJ2-7
DNA: TGCGCCAGCAGCCAAAGGGAGACTGTTTACGAGCAGTACTTC
CDR3: CASSQRETVYEQYF

size: .
D: .
V: TRBV15
J: TRBJ2-3
DNA: TGTGCCACCAGCAGAGATAACGGGGGCGATACGCAGTATTTT
CDR3: CATSRDNGGDTQYF

size: .
D: .
V: TRBV5-1
J: TRBJ2-3
DNA: TGCGCCAGCAGCTCCGGACGGTCCAAGGATACGCAGTATTTT
CDR3: CASSSGRSKDTQYF

size: few
D: TRBD2
V: TRBV9
J: TRBJ2-1
DNA: TGTGCCAGCAGCGTAGGCGGGGGGGCCTACAATGAGCAGTTCTTC
CDR3: CASSVGGGAYNEQFF

size: .
D: TRBD1
V: TRBV15
J: TRBJ2-2
DNA: TGTGCCACCAGCAGAGGAGGACAGGGGAACACCGGGGAGCTGTTTTTT
CDR3: CATSRGGQGNTGELFF

size: few
D: TRBD1
V: TRBV15
J: TRBJ2-5
DNA: TGTGCCACCAGCGATGACAGGGCTCGAGAGACCCAGTACTTC
CDR3: CATSDDRARETQYF

size: .
D: .
V: TRBV6-6
J: TRBJ1-3
DNA: TGTGCCAGCAGCCTTACAGGGTGGCTTGGAAACACCATATATTTT
CDR3: CASSLTGWLGNTIYF

size: .
D: TRBD2
V: TRBV28
J: TRBJ2-1
DNA: TGTGCCAGCAGTTTTGTAGCGGGAGGGAATGAGAAGGAGCAGTTCTTC
CDR3: CASSFVAGGNEKEQFF

size: .
D: TRBD1
V: TRBV28
J: TRBJ1-5
DNA: TGTGCCAGCAGTTTCGCCATACAGGGGATTAATCAGCCCCAGCATTTT
CDR3: CASSFAIQGINQPQHF

size: .
D: .
V: TRBV9
J: TRBJ2-1
DNA: TGTGCCAGCAGCGTAGATGAGCGGCCCTACAATGAGCGGTTCTTC
CDR3: CASSVDERPYNERFF

size: .
D: TRBD1
V: TRBV27
J: TRBJ2-7
DNA: TGTGCCAGCAGTTCCCGGACAGGGGGCTTCTACGAGCAGTACTTC
CDR3: CASSSRTGGFYEQYF

size: .
D: .
V: TRBV6-2/TRBV6-3
J: TRBJ1-2
DNA: TGTGCCAGCAGTCCGACCCGACGGAGCTATGGCTACACCTTC
CDR3: CASSPTRRSYGYTF

size: .
D: .
V: TRBV12-3/TRBV12-4
J: TRBJ1-2
DNA: TGTGCCAGCAGTTTAAACCGGGAAGGCGGCTACACCTTC
CDR3: CASSLNREGGYTF

size: few
D: TRBD1
V: TRBV12-3/TRBV12-4
J: TRBJ2-2
DNA: TGTGCCAGCAGTTCGCCACCCGGGACAGGGACCGGGGAGCTGTTTTTT
CDR3: CASSSPPGTGTGELFF

size: few
D: TRBD1
V: TRBV20-1
J: TRBJ1-3
DNA: TGCAGTGCTAGAGGACAGGGCGGTGGAAACACCATATATTTT
CDR3: CSARGQGGGNTIYF

size: .
D: .
V: TRBV7-9
J: TRBJ1-6
DNA: TGTGCCAGCAGCCACATAGATTCACCCCTCCACTTT
CDR3: CASSHIDSPLHF

size: .
D: .
V: TRBV5-1
J: TRBJ2-5
DNA: TGCGCCAGCAGCTACTATGGACAGAAGTACCAAGAGACCCAGTACTTC
CDR3: CASSYYGQKYQETQYF

size: .
D: .
V: TRBV10-3
J: TRBJ2-5
DNA: TGTGCCATCAGTGACCCCGCGGCAGGGAGGCAAGAGACCCAGTACTTC
CDR3: CAISDPAAGRQETQYF

size: few
D: TRBD2
V: TRBV5-1
J: TRBJ2-3
DNA: TGCGCCAGCAGCTCTCAGCGGGGTCGCGATACGCAGTATTTT
CDR3: CASSSQRGRDTQYF

size: few
D: TRBD2
V: TRBV6-2/TRBV6-3
J: TRBJ2-3
DNA: TGTGCCAGCGGTAAACTAGCGGGGGGCGGCACAGATACGCAGTATTTT
CDR3: CASGKLAGGGTDTQYF

size: .
D: TRBD1
V: TRBV6-6
J: TRBJ2-1
DNA: TGTGCCAGCAGGCCCTCACAGGGGAACAATGAGCAGTTCTTC
CDR3: CASRPSQGNNEQFF

size: .
D: TRBD2
V: TRBV5-1
J: TRBJ2-1
DNA: TGCGCCAGCAGCCCTGGACTAGCGGCGACGAGCTCCTACAATGAGCAGTTCTTC
CDR3: CASSPGLAATSSYNEQFF

size: .
D: .
V: TRBV10-3
J: TRBJ2-7
DNA: TGTGCCATCAGAGCCGACGGGTACTACGAGCAGTACTTC
CDR3: CAIRADGYYEQYF

size: .
D: .
V: TRBV4-1
J: TRBJ1-3
DNA: TGCGCCAGCAGCCAAGAAGGGCCGAGAGTTGGAAACACCATATATTTT
CDR3: CASSQEGPRVGNTIYF

size: few
D: TRBD1
V: TRBV9
J: TRBJ1-3
DNA: TGTGCCAGCAGCGGAGGACAGGAGTCGGACACCATATATTTT
CDR3: CASSGGQESDTIYF

size: once
D: .
V: TRBV28
J: TRBJ2-7
DNA: TGTGCCTGCACCTTCACAGGGAACGAGCAGTACTTC
CDR3: CACTFTGNEQYF

size: few
D: .
V: TRBV9
J: TRBJ1-2
DNA: TGTGCCAGCAGCCGCGGGGTGGTTAACTATGGCTACACCTTC
CDR3: CASSRGVVNYGYTF

size: once
D: TRBD2
V: TRBV29-1
J: TRBJ2-7
DNA: TGCAGCGTTGCAGGGGGACTAGCGGAAAACTACGAGCAGTACTTC
CDR3: CSVAGGLAENYEQYF

size: few
D: .
V: TRBV6-6
J: TRBJ2-7
DNA: TGTGCCAGCAGTTTCCTCAGGAACGAGCAGTACTTC
CDR3: CASSFLRNEQYF

size: .
D: TRBD2
V: TRBV3-1
J: TRBJ2-1
DNA: TGTGCCAGCAGCCAAGAACTCGGCGGGGGGATATACAATGAGCAGTTCTTC
CDR3: CASSQELGGGIYNEQFF

size: few
D: TRBD1
V: TRBV24-1
J: TRBJ2-7
DNA: TGTGCCACCAGCGGGACAGGGGAGGCCTACGAGCAGTACTTC
CDR3: CATSGTGEAYEQYF

size: few
D: .
V: TRBV7-9
J: TRBJ2-1
DNA: TGTGCCAGCCGCCGCCGGGGTATCGATGAGCAGTTCTTC
CDR3: CASRRRGIDEQFF